There are many counts of the clone carrying this TCR beta chain. The entry originates in a study of patients and donors after allogeneic stem cell transplantation. From the RT-PCR reads, TCRdb called clonotypes with MiXCR, one entry per CDR3 protein. The sample carries about a million distinct CDR3 sequences, under 20% recorded once. The CDR3 has 13 amino acids. V was clipped by 3 bases and J by 7 bases, with 12 bases between them. The chain recombines TRBV12-3 or TRBV12-4 with TRBJ1-2; maybe TRBD1 (5 bases). The sequenced sample was blood, either unsorted or a sorted T cell fraction (not recorded which). The receptor was isolated from a human donor who was either an allogeneic HSCT recipient or a stem cell or donor lymphocyte infusion donor (not recorded which). It is not recorded whose cells these are; they may come from a transplant donor. The CDR3 here is CASSFGQGGGYTF. In DNA form, the CDR3 reads TGTGCCAGCAGTTTTGGCCAGGGAGGTGGCTACACCTTC.